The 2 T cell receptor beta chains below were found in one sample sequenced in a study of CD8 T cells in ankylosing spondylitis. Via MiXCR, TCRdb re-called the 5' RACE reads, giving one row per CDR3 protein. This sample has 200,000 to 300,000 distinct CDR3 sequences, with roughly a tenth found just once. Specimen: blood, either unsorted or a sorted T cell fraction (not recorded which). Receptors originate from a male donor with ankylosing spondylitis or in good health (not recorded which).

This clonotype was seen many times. The CDR3 nucleotides read TGCAGTGCTAGATTCCCCGCGACAGGGAGGGTGAATGAGCAGTTCTTC. Amino acids: CSARFPATGRVNEQFF. This chain joins TRBV20-1 and TRBJ2-1; perhaps D is TRBD1 or TRBD2 (7 bases each). Germline V lookup: CDR1 DFQATT, CDR2 SNEGSKA (reference sequence). This CDR3 region has 16 residues. V was clipped by 2 bases and J by 7 bases, with 21 bases between them.

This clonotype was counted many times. The CDR3 protein is CATAGIGRGSTDTQYF. CDR3 DNA: TGTGCCACTGCTGGGATTGGGCGGGGCAGCACAGATACGCAGTATTTT. The rearrangement links TRBV10-3 to TRBJ2-3; the D gene is possibly TRBD2 (6 bases). V gave up 10 bases and J gave up 0 bases, with 20 bases separating them. In germline, CDR1 is ENHRY, CDR2 SYGVKD. The CDR3 totals 16 residues.